Below, 27 T cell receptor beta chains from the same sample are listed, as sequenced in a study of human T cells and chemical hapten exposure. Using its own MiXCR run on the RACE reads, TCRdb lists one record per CDR3 protein. This sample carries some 110,000 distinct CDR3 sequences, nearly 35% of them seen once, and the ten largest clones take approximately 3%. Time point described: patch test 3, about 24 weeks after DPC sensitization. This sample's treatment: therapeutic diphenylcyclopropenone sensitization with weekly scalp DPC. The sample was whole blood, taken in connection with sensitization to the hapten diphenylcyclopropenone (DPC). All receptors derive from a man aged 35-49 years with alopecia areata. Some clones in this sample may be carry-over from other donors' samples.

In this sample, this clonotype turned up a few times. This rearrangement joins TRBV6-2 or TRBV6-3 to TRBJ2-6, with D perhaps matching TRBD2 (6 bases). The CDR3 loop spans 15 amino acids. Between the trimmed V and J ends, which lost 5 bases and 0 bases, there was a span of 8 bases. The germline CDR1 and CDR2 sequences are MNHEY and SVGEGT. The CDR3 loop is CASSHGGSGANVLTF. The DNA for the CDR3 is TGTGCCAGCAGTCACGGGGGCTCTGGGGCCAACGTCCTGACTTTC.

This clonotype occurred a few times. V and J are TRBV12-3 or TRBV12-4 and TRBJ2-3; no definite D call. The CDR3 is 15 residues long. Trimming removed 3 bases at V and 2 bases at J, with 12 bases between. CDR3 sequence: CASSFNQEFTDTQYF. The CDR3 DNA reads TGTGCCAGCAGTTTCAACCAGGAATTCACAGATACGCAGTATTTT.

This clonotype was seen only a few times. V is TRBV10-3 and J is TRBJ2-7, with D hard to call. The germline V gene has CDR1 ENHRY and CDR2 SYGVKD. CDR3 length: 15 amino acids. Deletions cut 3 bases from V and 4 bases from J, with 16 bases between. As DNA, the CDR3 is TGTGCCATCAGTGATGGGCGATCGGAGTCTTACGAGCAGTACGTC. Amino acid sequence: CAISDGRSESYEQYV.

The V gene is TRBV29-1, the J gene TRBJ2-3; 8 bases are shared with TRBD1. This CDR3 is built from 15 residues. J lost 2 bases, V lost 4 bases, and 8 bases had no gene match. CDR1 is SQVTM, CDR2 ANQGSEA, per germline. The CDR3 sequence is CSVAPPGGFTDTQYF. The CDR3 DNA is TGCAGCGTTGCCCCGCCAGGGGGCTTCACAGATACGCAGTATTTT.

V and J are TRBV5-1 and TRBJ2-5; 10 positions agree with TRBD2. Germline-derived CDR1 and CDR2 are SGHRS and YFSETQ. The CDR3 spans 15 residues. V was clipped by 3 bases and J by 5 bases; unmatched bases: 7. DNA for the CDR3: TGCGCCAGCAGCTACGGGACTAGCGTGGGGGAGACCCAGTACTTC. Translated, it gives CASSYGTSVGETQYF.

The chain combines TRBV6-1 with TRBJ2-7, with D maybe TRBD1 (6 bases). The CDR3 is made up of 15 amino acids. CDR1 and CDR2 from the germline V gene are MNHNS and SASEGT. Trimming stripped 2 bases from V and 2 bases from J, with 13 bases between. Here the CDR3 DNA reads TGTGCCAGCAGTGAACAACTACAGGGTCCCTACGAGCAGTACGTC. This gives the protein CASSEQLQGPYEQYV.

The chain uses TRBV6-5 and TRBJ1-4; maybe TRBD1 (6 bases). CDR1 and CDR2 (germline): MNHEY, SVGAGI. The CDR3 runs 16 residues. Trimming took off 0 bases at V and 7 bases at J, with 15 bases between the two ends. CDR3 sequence reads: CASSYSISGAGEKLFF. The CDR3 nucleotides read TGTGCCAGCAGTTACTCCATTTCAGGGGCGGGTGAAAAACTGTTTTTT.

This chain connects TRBV3-1 to TRBJ1-1, with TRBD1 identical over 11 bases. CDR3 length: 15 amino acids. Unmatched junction bases numbered 8, after V lost 4 bases and J lost 7 bases. The germline V gene has CDR1 LGHDT and CDR2 YNNKEL (reference sequence). The CDR3 here is CASSPRTGGEGEAFF. The DNA for the CDR3 is TGTGCCAGCAGCCCTCGGACAGGGGGCGAGGGTGAAGCTTTCTTT.

Only a few counts were recorded for this clonotype. The chain uses TRBV29-1 and TRBJ1-4, with D unclear. Germline CDR1 SQVTM, CDR2 ANQGSEA. Between the trimmed V and J ends, which lost 4 bases and 1 base, there was a span of 10 bases. The CDR3 loop spans 14 amino acids. As DNA, the CDR3 is TGCAGCGTTGTTCCCCGAGGAACTAATGAAAAACTGTTTTTT. Residues: CSVVPRGTNEKLFF. The variable domain in full, completed from reference TRBV29-1 and TRBJ1-4, reads SAVISQKPSRDICQRGTSLTIQCQVDSQVTMMFWYRQQPGQSLTLIATANQGSEATYESGFVIDKFPISRPNLTFSTLTVSNMSPEDSSIYLCSVVPRGTNEKLFFGSGTQLSVL.

This chain links TRBV11-2 with TRBJ1-4; D is unresolved. Trimming shortened V by 3 bases and J by 4 bases, and 9 bases separated the two germline ends. This CDR3 region has 14 residues. Germline CDR1 SGHAT, CDR2 FQNNGV. CDR3 DNA: TGTGCCAGCAGCTTGACCTGGATTAATGAAAAACTGTTTTTT. Its translation is CASSLTWINEKLFF.

This clonotype occurred a few times. The chain employs TRBV14 and TRBJ2-1; no clear D gene. The germline V gene encodes CDR1 SGHDN and CDR2 FVKESK. This CDR3 is 15 amino acids long. Between the trimmed V and J ends, which lost 0 bases and 0 bases, there was a span of 6 bases. The DNA of the CDR3 is TGTGCCAGCAGCCAAGAGGGTAACTCCTACAATGAGCAGTTCTTC. Encoded protein: CASSQEGNSYNEQFF.

V is TRBV18 and J is TRBJ2-7; 7 bases line up with TRBD1. The CDR3 has 16 residues. The ends lost 0 bases at V and 3 bases at J; junction bases unmatched: 8. Germline CDR1 and CDR2: KGHSH and LQKENI. CDR3 sequence (DNA): TGTGCCAGCTCACCACCGCCGAGACAGGGTGGCTACGAGCAGTACTTC. This codes for CASSPPPRQGGYEQYF.

This clonotype has just a few counts. The V and J genes are TRBV28 and TRBJ2-5; D call uncertain. The CDR3 is 13 amino acids. Trimming stripped 6 bases from V and 5 bases from J, with 13 bases between. CDR1 and CDR2 from the germline V gene are MDHEN and SYDVKM. CDR3 region: CASSGPPPETQYF. The CDR3 nucleotides read TGTGCCAGCAGCGGCCCACCTCCGGAGACCCAGTACTTC.

The CDR3 sequence: CASSWEVTEAFF. The CDR3 nucleotides are TGTGCCAGCAGCTGGGAAGTTACTGAAGCTTTCTTT. V and J are TRBV11-2 and TRBJ1-1; D gene ambiguous. V gave up 4 bases and J gave up 5 bases, with 8 bases separating them. Germline-derived CDR1 and CDR2 are SGHAT and FQNNGV. CDR3 length equals 12 residues. Full variable domain (missing parts from reference TRBV11-2 and TRBJ1-1): EAGVAQSPRYKIIEKRQSVAFWCNPISGHATLYWYQQILGQGPKLLIQFQNNGVVDDSQLPKDRFSAERLKGVDSTLKIQPAKLEDSAVYLCASSWEVTEAFFGQGTRLTVV.

The chain has TRBV7-9 and TRBJ1-6, with TRBD1 matching over 7 bases. Looked up from germline, CDR1 is SEHNR and CDR2 is FQNEAQ (reference sequence). V lost 1 base and J lost 4; bases outside the gene matches: 1. This CDR3 has 15 residues. The CDR3: CASSLDRGYNSPLHF. The CDR3 DNA follows: TGTGCCAGCAGCTTAGACAGGGGTTATAATTCACCCCTCCACTTT.

The chain employs TRBV19 and TRBJ2-2; D gene unclear. The V and J ends lost 2 bases and 1 base respectively, with 11 bases between them. Germline CDR1 and CDR2: LNHDA and SQIVND (reference sequence). The CDR3 is made up of 16 amino acids. The CDR3 loop reads CASSIIRLLNTGELFF. CDR3 in DNA: TGTGCCAGTAGTATAATCCGACTCCTGAACACCGGGGAGCTGTTTTTT.

The genes are TRBV6-1 and TRBJ2-7; unclear D gene. The CDR3 runs to 15 residues. CDR1 is MNHNS, CDR2 SASEGT, per germline. Trimming took 3 bases from V and 2 from J, leaving 14 bases between them. In DNA, the CDR3 is TGTGCCAGCAGTGAGTCTGTGGCCTCCCCCTACGAGCAGTACGTC. Amino acid sequence: CASSESVASPYEQYV.

The chain carries TRBV3-1 and TRBJ1-5; perhaps TRBD1 as D (6 bases). Germline V gives CDR1 LGHDT, CDR2 YNNKEL (reference sequence). CDR3 size: 17 residues. The germline V and J ends were trimmed by 5 bases and 1 base, with 18 bases remaining between them. The CDR3 is CASSKTPDSWSNQPQHF. DNA of the CDR3: TGTGCCAGCAGCAAAACCCCGGACAGTTGGAGCAATCAGCCCCAGCATTTT.

The chain joins TRBV20-1 to TRBJ2-7, with 10 bases matching TRBD2. Germline V gene lookup returns CDR1 DFQATT and CDR2 SNEGSKA (reference sequence). V lost 5 bases to trimming and J lost 1 base; unmatched junction nucleotides: 8. This CDR3 is built from 15 residues. The CDR3 reads CSAPSGTSVSYEQYF. In DNA form, the CDR3 reads TGCAGTGCTCCGAGCGGGACTAGCGTGTCCTACGAGCAGTACTTC.

This clonotype was seen more than once but under ten times. The CDR3 DNA sequence: TGTGCCAGCAGACATCTTCCCGAATACGAGCAGTACGTC. This codes for CASRHLPEYEQYV. The chain is built from TRBV6-1 and TRBJ2-7; D remains ambiguous. Germline assignment: CDR1 MNHNS and CDR2 SASEGT. With 6 bases removed from V and 4 bases from J, the gap between germline ends came to 13 bases. This CDR3 has 13 residues.

This clonotype occurred once. The chain links TRBV18 to TRBJ2-2, with 11 nucleotides matching TRBD2. This CDR3 has 16 residues. The V gene's germline CDR1 is KGHSH and CDR2 LQKENI. V was pared by 4 bases and J by 0 bases, with 1 base of the junction left unmatched. The CDR3 DNA sequence: TGTGCCAGCTCACAACTAGCGGGAGCGAACACCGGGGAGCTGTTTTTT. Translated: CASSQLAGANTGELFF. Combining the CDR3 with reference TRBV18 and TRBJ2-2 gives the whole variable domain NAGVMQNPRHLVRRRGQEARLRCSPMKGHSHVYWYRQLPEEGLKFMVYLQKENIIDESGMPKERFSAEFPKEGPSILRIQQVVRGDSAAYFCASSQLAGANTGELFFGEGSRLTVL.

This clonotype appeared a few times. V usage is TRBV30 and J usage is TRBJ1-5, with D perhaps TRBD1 (5 bases). Germline CDR1 and CDR2: GTSNPN and SVGIG (reference sequence). Trimming left V 0 bases short and J 5 bases short, with 8 bases between. The CDR3 sequence is 13 residues long. The DNA for the CDR3 is TGTGCCTGGAGTGTGCAAGGGGATCAGCCCCAGCATTTT. Encoded protein: CAWSVQGDQPQHF.

The chain uses TRBV24-1 and TRBJ2-1; 7 bases fit TRBD2. The CDR3 has 13 residues. J gave up 5 bases and V 10 bases, and 7 bases lay outside the gene matches. Per the germline V gene, CDR1 is KGHDR and CDR2 is SFDVKD. CDR3 protein: CATSGTADNEQFF. The DNA of the CDR3 is TGTGCCACGAGCGGGACTGCAGACAATGAGCAGTTCTTC.

This clonotype occurred a few times. The genes are TRBV19 and TRBJ1-5, with 10 bases identical to TRBD1. The V gene's germline CDR1 is LNHDA and CDR2 SQIVND (reference sequence). The CDR3 length is 13 residues. V dropped 10 bases and J dropped 5; count of bases not matched to a gene: 5. The CDR3 sequence is CATSGTGDQPQHF. CDR3 sequence (DNA): TGTGCCACCTCGGGGACAGGGGATCAGCCCCAGCATTTT. Drawing the rest from reference TRBV19 and TRBJ1-5, the complete variable domain is DGGITQSPKYLFRKEGQNVTLSCEQNLNHDAMYWYRQDPGQGLRLIYYSQIVNDFQKGDIAEGYSVSREKKESFPLTVTSAQKNPTAFYLCATSGTGDQPQHFGDGTRLSIL.

This clonotype was seen a handful of times. The CDR3: CASSEEGSSIEAFF. The DNA for the CDR3 is TGTGCCAGCAGTGAAGAGGGGTCCTCTATTGAAGCTTTCTTT. The gene calls are TRBV6-1 and TRBJ1-1; D is perhaps TRBD1 (5 bases). Per germline, CDR1 MNHNS and CDR2 SASEGT. The CDR3 consists of 14 residues. Between the trimmed V and J ends, which lost 1 base and 7 bases, there was a span of 13 bases.

This sequence joins TRBV24-1 and TRBJ2-3; TRBD2 aligns across 7 bases. The V gene's germline CDR1 is KGHDR and CDR2 SFDVKD. Trimming took 9 bases from V and 7 from J; bases not matched to a gene: 3. The CDR3 runs to 11 residues. CDR3 nucleotide sequence: TGTGCCACCGAAGCGGGGTATACGCAGTATTTT. Translating it yields CATEAGYTQYF.

This clonotype appeared once. This sequence joins TRBV7-9 and TRBJ2-7; D is unresolved. The CDR3 sequence is 14 residues long. Trimming took off 2 bases at V and 3 bases at J, with 11 bases between the two ends. CDR1 SEHNR and CDR2 FQNEAQ come from the germline V gene (reference sequence). This chain's CDR3 is CASSLYTPIYEQYV. For the CDR3, the DNA is TGTGCCAGCAGCTTATACACCCCCATCTACGAGCAGTACGTC.